One and the same sample provided the 19 T cell receptor beta chains below, sequenced in a study of control samples from healthy donors and cancer patients. Libraries were prepared by immunoSEQ multiplex PCR; TCRdb keeps only in-frame clonotypes and omits some of them. The repertoire holds 150,000 to 200,000 clones, with more than 90% as singletons. Material for sequencing was blood. The receptor source for this set is a man younger than 40 in good health.

The chain recombines TRBV6-5 with TRBJ2-7, with 11 bases identical to TRBD1. Per germline, CDR1 MNHEY and CDR2 SVGAGI. The CDR3 has 15 amino acids. V lost 6 bases to trimming and J lost 6 bases; unmatched junction nucleotides: 10. CDR3: CASSGQGARVVEQYF. In nucleotides, the CDR3 is TGTGCCAGCAGCGGACAGGGGGCGAGGGTAGTCGAGCAGTACTTC.

Turning to this clone: In the same sample, other DNA sequences code for this CDR3. The chain links TRBV7-2 to TRBJ2-7, with unresolved D. There are 12 residues in the CDR3. Germline lookup yields CDR1 SGHTA and CDR2 FQGNSA. The V gene lost 2 bases and the J gene lost 0 bases, with 2 bases spanning the gap. The CDR3 bases are TGTGCCAGCAGCTTAAACTCCTACGAGCAGTACTTC. The encoded protein is CASSLNSYEQYF.

The chain is built from TRBV9 and TRBJ1-4; TRBD1 might be the D (6 bases). Germline loops: CDR1 SGDLS, CDR2 YYNGEE. The length of the CDR3 is 15 residues. V lost 0 bases, J lost 5 bases, and 11 bases lay in between. In DNA form, the CDR3 reads TGTGCCAGCAGCGTAGGAGGTGGGACAAATGAAAAACTGTTTTTT. Protein product: CASSVGGGTNEKLFF.

The rearrangement links TRBV7-2 to TRBJ2-1; D remains unclear. The CDR3 runs to 11 residues. Per germline, CDR1 SGHTA and CDR2 FQGNSA. Trimming shortened V by 5 bases and J by 6 bases, and 5 bases separated the two germline ends. The CDR3 nucleotides read TGTGCCAGCAGCCCGGGCAATGAGCAGTTCTTC. It translates to CASSPGNEQFF.

This chain uses TRBV4-2 with TRBJ2-7; TRBD2 matches at 11 bases. The germline gives CDR1 LGHNA, CDR2 YNFKEQ. The CDR3 has 16 residues. J was trimmed by 2 bases and V by 4 bases; bases with no gene match: 7. The CDR3 DNA follows: TGTGCCAGCAGCCGTGCACTAGCGGGGGCCACCTACGAGCAGTACTTC. It codes for CASSRALAGATYEQYF.

V gene TRBV5-4 combines with J gene TRBJ2-7; TRBD2 matches at 8 bases. Trimming cost V 9 bases and J 2 bases; bases outside gene matches: 7. Germline V lookup: CDR1 SGHNT, CDR2 YYREEE (reference sequence). This CDR3 is 13 amino acids long. CDR3: CATQREPAYEQYF. The DNA for the CDR3 is TGTGCCACACAGCGGGAGCCGGCCTACGAGCAGTACTTC.

The rearrangement uses TRBV7-2 and TRBJ1-1; TRBD1 is a possible D gene (6 bases). V lost 5 bases and J 11 bases, leaving 18 bases between the germline ends. This CDR3 has 13 residues. CDR1 is SGHTA, CDR2 FQGNSA, per germline. The CDR3 spells CASSVLQGTLAFF. The CDR3 DNA is TGTGCCAGCAGCGTATTACAGGGAACTCTGGCTTTCTTT.

The gene calls are TRBV5-1 and TRBJ2-2; D perhaps matches TRBD1 (6 bases). This CDR3 is built from 15 residues. Germline V gives CDR1 SGHRS, CDR2 YFSETQ. The V end lost 0 bases, the J end lost 8 bases, and 14 bases lay between the germline ends. The DNA of the CDR3 is TGCGCCAGCAGCTTGGAGGTGGGGGCTGGAGGGGAGCTGTTTTTT. It translates to CASSLEVGAGGELFF.

The chain employs TRBV4-1 and TRBJ2-2; 7 bases are shared with TRBD1. The V segment lost 2 bases and the J segment 6 bases; nucleotides outside the gene matches: 6. This CDR3 comprises 15 residues. In germline, CDR1 is MGHRA, CDR2 YSYEKL. CDR3 loop: CASSQRFQGAGELFF. The DNA for the CDR3 is TGCGCCAGCAGCCAACGTTTTCAGGGGGCCGGGGAGCTGTTTTTT.

The rearrangement uses TRBV3-1 (or the pseudogene TRBV3-2) and TRBJ2-3; 11 bases line up with TRBD2. CDR3 length: 19 amino acids. V was pared by 4 bases and J by 1 base, with 13 bases of the junction left unmatched. From germline, CDR1 is LGHDT and CDR2 YNNKEL (reference sequence). The CDR3 nucleotides are TGTGCCAGCAGCCCGGTTACTAGCGGGGGAGCCCTTGGCACAGATACGCAGTATTTT. This translates into CASSPVTSGGALGTDTQYF.

V and J are TRBV7-9 and TRBJ1-1, with no clear D. The V end lost 5 bases, the J end lost 1 base, and 14 bases lay between the germline ends. This CDR3 spans 15 amino acids. Germline V gives CDR1 SEHNR, CDR2 FQNEAQ (reference sequence). The CDR3 nucleotides read TGTGCCAGCAGCCCCTTTATGGCCGGGAACACTGAAGCTTTCTTT. This sequence encodes CASSPFMAGNTEAFF.

The CDR3, as DNA: TGTGCCAGCAGTTACTTCGGGGACTATTATAATTCACCCCTCCACTTT. Protein product: CASSYFGDYYNSPLHF. The gene calls are TRBV6-5 and TRBJ1-6; a weak D match, TRBD1 (5 bases). The CDR3 covers 16 residues. In germline, CDR1 is MNHEY, CDR2 SVGAGI. Trimming took off 1 base at V and 4 bases at J, with 11 bases between the two ends.

The genes are TRBV7-9 and TRBJ1-5; D is perhaps TRBD1 (5 bases). CDR1 and CDR2 from the germline V gene are SEHNR and FQNEAQ (reference sequence). This CDR3 has 15 residues. V shed 5 bases and J shed 3 bases, with 14 bases lying between them. As DNA, the CDR3 is TGTGCCAGCAGCCCCTCGGGACGGGACAATCAGCCCCAGCATTTT. Amino acid sequence: CASSPSGRDNQPQHF.

The chain is built from TRBV24-1 and TRBJ1-2; no clear D gene. V was shortened by 5 bases and J by 0 bases, with 9 bases between the two germline ends. The CDR3 runs 14 residues. The germline CDR1 and CDR2 sequences are KGHDR and SFDVKD. CDR3 DNA: TGTGCCACCAGTGGGGTCAAAGCTAACTATGGCTACACCTTC. Translated, it gives CATSGVKANYGYTF.

The chain carries TRBV18 and TRBJ1-5; D unresolved. The CDR3 has 16 amino acids. V was cut by 2 bases and J by 3 bases, with 14 bases left in between. Germline V gene data show CDR1 as KGHSH and CDR2 as LQKENI. Written as DNA, the CDR3 is TGTGCCAGCTCACCAGAGACGCCCTACTCCAATCAGCCCCAGCATTTT. Amino acid sequence: CASSPETPYSNQPQHF.

This chain joins TRBV19 and TRBJ1-5; 7 bases map to TRBD1. Germline V lookup: CDR1 LNHDA, CDR2 SQIVND (reference sequence). The CDR3 consists of 17 residues. V lost 1 base and J lost 0; bases outside the gene matches: 6. Written as DNA, the CDR3 is TGTGCCAGTAGTATAGCAGAGGGGGCATATAGCAATCAGCCCCAGCATTTT. Amino acids: CASSIAEGAYSNQPQHF.

The CDR3 bases are TGTGCCAGCAGCTTGGCCGGGGGTACCTCTACCGGAAACACCATATATTTT. Translation gives CASSLAGGTSTGNTIYF. The chain has TRBV5-5 and TRBJ1-3, with D tentatively TRBD1 (5 bases). This CDR3 comprises 17 residues. Looked up from germline, CDR1 is SGHKS and CDR2 is YYEKEE (reference sequence). The ends were cut back, 0 bases at V and 4 bases at J, with 17 bases in the middle.

J is TRBJ1-5 and V is TRBV7-9, with 12 bases that match TRBD1. Trimming cost V 0 bases and J 6 bases; bases outside gene matches: 6. The CDR3 runs 17 residues. In germline, CDR1 is SEHNR, CDR2 FQNEAQ (reference sequence). CDR3 protein: CASSLALGTGGSQPQHF. CDR3 DNA sequence: TGTGCCAGCAGCTTAGCGCTCGGGACAGGGGGCAGTCAGCCCCAGCATTTT.

The chain combines TRBV5-4 with TRBJ2-1, with D possibly matching TRBD2 (7 bases). The germline V gene encodes CDR1 SGHNT and CDR2 YYREEE (reference sequence). Trimming cost V 0 bases and J 6 bases, with 13 bases left between them. The CDR3 runs to 15 residues. CDR3 amino acids: CASSLAGGQSNEQFF. The CDR3 coding sequence is TGTGCCAGCAGCTTGGCGGGGGGCCAGAGCAATGAGCAGTTCTTC.